This T cell receptor (beta chain) was documented in a study of technical replicates of blood from several donors. Using immunoSEQ multiplex PCR, the repertoire was profiled, and TCRdb retains in-frame clones only, with some absent. The sample has 65,000 to 75,000 clones, roughly 86% seen once; the top ten hold approximately 4.7%. The receptor's source is a human donor in good health. Some clones in this sample may be carry-over from other donors' samples. Sequencing was carried out using PBMCs.

The CDR3 nucleotides read TGTGCCAGCTGCCCATGGACTGATAGCAATCAGCCCCAGCATTTT. Amino acid sequence: CASCPWTDSNQPQHF. This chain joins TRBV6-1 and TRBJ1-5; D is unclear. CDR1 MNHNS and CDR2 SASEGT come from the germline V gene. The ends were cut back, 8 bases at V and 0 bases at J, with 14 bases in the middle. The CDR3 loop spans 15 amino acids.